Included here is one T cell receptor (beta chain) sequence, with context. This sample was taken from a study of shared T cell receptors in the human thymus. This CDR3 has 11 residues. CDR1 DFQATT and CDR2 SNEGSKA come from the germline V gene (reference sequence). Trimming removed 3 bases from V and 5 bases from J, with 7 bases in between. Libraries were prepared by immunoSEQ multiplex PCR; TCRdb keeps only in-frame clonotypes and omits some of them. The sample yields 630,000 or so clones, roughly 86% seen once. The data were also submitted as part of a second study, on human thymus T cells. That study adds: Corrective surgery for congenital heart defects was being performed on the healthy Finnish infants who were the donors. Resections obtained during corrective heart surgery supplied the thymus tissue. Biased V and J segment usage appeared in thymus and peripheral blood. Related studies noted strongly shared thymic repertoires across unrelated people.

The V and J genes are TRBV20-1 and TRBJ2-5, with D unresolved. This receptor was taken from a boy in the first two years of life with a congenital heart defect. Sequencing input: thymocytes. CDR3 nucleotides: TGCAGTGCTAGGCACGGGGAGACCCAGTACTTC. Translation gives CSARHGETQYF.